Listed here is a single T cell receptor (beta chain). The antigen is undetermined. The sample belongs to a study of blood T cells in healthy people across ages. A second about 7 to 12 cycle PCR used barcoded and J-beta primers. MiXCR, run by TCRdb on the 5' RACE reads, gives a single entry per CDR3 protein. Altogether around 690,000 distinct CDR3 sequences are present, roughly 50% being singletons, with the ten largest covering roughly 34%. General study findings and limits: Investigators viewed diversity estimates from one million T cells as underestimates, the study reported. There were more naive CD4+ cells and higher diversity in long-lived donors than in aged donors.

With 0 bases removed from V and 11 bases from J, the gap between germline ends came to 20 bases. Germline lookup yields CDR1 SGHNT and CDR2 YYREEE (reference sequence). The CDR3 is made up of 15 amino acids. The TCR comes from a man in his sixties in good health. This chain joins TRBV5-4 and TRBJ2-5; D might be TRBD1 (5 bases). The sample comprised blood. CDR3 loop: CASSLEAGPYNEQYF. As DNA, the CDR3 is TGTGCCAGCAGCTTGGAGGCAGGGCCCTACAATGAGCAGTACTTC.